This T cell receptor (beta chain) was identified in a study of cytomegalovirus exposure and HLA in healthy donors. The germline V gene encodes CDR1 MGHRA and CDR2 YSYEKL. This CDR3 spans 16 amino acids. After removal of 2 bases from V and 0 bases from J, the junction contained 2 bases not matched to a gene. The study ran its PCR with 60 Vbeta and 13 Jbeta primers. Generated by immunoSEQ multiplex PCR, the TCRdb table keeps only in-frame clones and is missing some. The sample has around 150,000 clones, around 72% seen once; the top ten hold roughly 1.4%. About this clone: As yet, its antigen is unknown.

Study-level points and caveats: In a later analysis, HLA-associated beta chains showed higher expansion and lower generation probabilities than comparable chains. Previously analyzed data showed that most TCR beta V segments were productive at a frequency of about 90% or about 30%.

This TCR came from a man younger than 35 in good health and CMV-seronegative. The sample was PBMCs. This rearrangement joins TRBV4-1 to TRBJ2-3; 10 bases agree with TRBD2. The CDR3 sequence is CASSQLAGVSTDTQYF. Written as DNA, the CDR3 is TGCGCCAGCAGCCAACTAGCGGGGGTGAGCACAGATACGCAGTATTTT.